Presented here are 30 T cell receptor beta chains from one specimen sequenced in a study of human T cells and chemical hapten exposure. TCRdb ran MiXCR on the RACE reads and lists one entry per CDR3 protein. The sample records about 69,000 distinct CDR3 sequences, about 9.4% being singletons. Noted time point: patch test 2, 6 weeks after DPC sensitization. Treatment given: therapeutic diphenylcyclopropenone sensitization with weekly scalp DPC. The input for sequencing was whole blood, taken in connection with sensitization to the hapten diphenylcyclopropenone (DPC). These receptors were taken from a woman between 45 and 60 years old with alopecia areata. Some clones in this sample may be carry-over from other donors' samples.

This clonotype showed up many times. The chain has TRBV29-1 and TRBJ2-3, with TRBD2 identical over 7 bases. The CDR3 contains 15 residues. CDR1 SQVTM and CDR2 ANQGSEA come from the germline V gene. Trimming at V came to 5 bases and at J to 2 bases, leaving 10 bases not matched to a gene. CDR3 in DNA: TGCAGCGTTTCCATGCGGGAGCGGTACACAGATACGCAGTATTTT. Residues: CSVSMRERYTDTQYF.

This clonotype was seen a handful of times. The V and J genes are TRBV2 and TRBJ1-5; TRBD1 is a possible D gene (6 bases). CDR3 size: 15 residues. Germline-derived CDR1 and CDR2 are SNHLY and FYNNEI. V was cut by 7 bases and J by 6 bases, with 19 bases left in between. The CDR3 loop is CASTQARGAGQPQHF. The CDR3 DNA follows: TGTGCCAGCACCCAGGCAAGGGGGGCCGGTCAGCCCCAGCATTTT.

The chain links TRBV3-1 to TRBJ2-5; D is perhaps TRBD1 (5 bases). Germline-derived CDR1 and CDR2 are LGHDT and YNNKEL (reference sequence). The CDR3 spans 17 residues. V lost 1 base, J lost 4 bases, and 19 bases lay in between. In DNA form, the CDR3 reads TGTGCCAGCAGCCAAGGGTCCAGCCCCAGGGTTACAGAGACCCAGTACTTC. Translated: CASSQGSSPRVTETQYF.

This chain joins TRBV10-3 and TRBJ2-3; D gene unclear. With 11 bases removed from V and 2 bases from J, the gap between germline ends came to 11 bases. CDR3 size: 12 residues. Germline loops: CDR1 ENHRY, CDR2 SYGVKD. The CDR3 spells CASGPHTDTQYF. In DNA form, the CDR3 reads TGTGCCTCCGGTCCCCACACAGATACGCAGTATTTT.

V is TRBV3-1 and J is TRBJ2-7, with TRBD2 identical over 10 bases. The CDR3 loop spans 14 amino acids. The V and J ends lost 6 bases and 2 bases, in that order; junction bases with no gene match: 4. Germline V lookup: CDR1 LGHDT, CDR2 YNNKEL (reference sequence). CDR3 DNA: TGTGCCAGCAGTCGGACTAGCGGCGCCTACGAGCAGTACTTC. Translation: CASSRTSGAYEQYF.

Ten or more counts support this clonotype. The chain carries TRBV12-2 and TRBJ2-1; the table's D call of TRBD1 was not tested on the DNA. TRBV12-2 is marked as a pseudogene. The CDR3 has 12 residues. CDR3 sequence: CASRPVDNEQFF. DNA for the CDR3: TGTGCAAGTCGCCCTGTAGACAATGAGCAGTTCTTC.

This clonotype was found many times. The chain has TRBV3-1 and TRBJ1-1; no reliable D call. Looked up from germline, CDR1 is LGHDT and CDR2 is YNNKEL (reference sequence). The CDR3 totals 14 residues. With 1 base removed from V and 0 bases from J, the gap between germline ends came to 6 bases. The CDR3 here is CASSQASMNTEAFF. The CDR3 bases are TGTGCCAGCAGCCAAGCCAGCATGAACACTGAAGCTTTCTTT.

This clonotype was seen repeatedly, ten times or more. The chain is built from TRBV7-9 and TRBJ2-1; D ambiguous. V dropped 1 base and J dropped 1 base, with 11 bases sitting between them. CDR1 and CDR2 from the germline V gene are SEHNR and FQNEAQ (reference sequence). The CDR3 loop spans 16 amino acids. Here the CDR3 DNA reads TGTGCCAGCAGCTTAGATGCAACCTGGTCCTACAATGAGCAGTTCTTC. This sequence encodes CASSLDATWSYNEQFF. The variable domain in full, with the rest retrieved from reference TRBV7-9 and TRBJ2-1, is DTGVSQNPRHKITKRGQNVTFRCDPISEHNRLYWYRQTLGQGPEFLTYFQNEAQLEKSRLLSDRFSAERPKGSFSTLEIQRTEQGDSAMYLCASSLDATWSYNEQFFGPGTRLTVL.

In this sample, this clonotype turned up many times. V usage is TRBV29-1 and J usage is TRBJ1-1; no firm D call. In germline, CDR1 is SQVTM, CDR2 ANQGSEA. The CDR3 totals 12 residues. V was shortened by 7 bases and J by 5 bases, with 14 bases between the two germline ends. CDR3 sequence: CSESGQETEAFF. CDR3 in DNA: TGCAGCGAGTCCGGGCAGGAGACTGAAGCTTTCTTT.

This clonotype was counted many times. V usage is TRBV7-9 and J usage is TRBJ2-3, with unresolved D. The CDR3 has 16 residues. Trimming stripped 8 bases from V and 1 base from J, with 19 bases between. Germline V gene sequence: CDR1 SEHNR, CDR2 FQNEAQ (reference sequence). The CDR3 loop reads CASVRVSPFRTDTQYF. The CDR3 DNA sequence: TGTGCCAGCGTTCGGGTCTCACCATTCCGCACAGATACGCAGTATTTT.

The rearrangement links TRBV7-8 to TRBJ1-1; TRBD1 is a possible D gene (5 bases). Germline V lookup: CDR1 SGHVS, CDR2 FQNEAQ. This CDR3 region has 14 residues. V was cut by 2 bases and J by 1 base, with 8 bases left in between. CDR3 amino acids: CASSLSGSNTEAFF. The CDR3 nucleotides read TGTGCCAGCAGCTTATCAGGGTCGAACACTGAAGCTTTCTTT. Based on the CDR3 plus reference TRBV7-8 and TRBJ1-1, the full variable domain is GAGVSQSPRYKVAKRGQDVALRCDPISGHVSLFWYQQALGQGPEFLTYFQNEAQLDKSGLPSDRFFAERPEGSVSTLKIQRTQQEDSAVYLCASSLSGSNTEAFFGQGTRLTVV.

The table lists this clonotype with a few counts. The V and J genes are TRBV28 and TRBJ2-1; D is undetermined. This CDR3 has 8 amino acids. V lost 11 bases, J lost 4 bases, and 0 bases lay in between. Germline values: CDR1 MDHEN, CDR2 SYDVKM. In DNA, the CDR3 is TGTGCCTACAATGAGCAGTTCTTC. This codes for CAYNEQFF.

This clonotype occurred many times. The genes are TRBV27 and TRBJ2-5, with D perhaps TRBD1 (6 bases). Germline CDR1 MNHEY, CDR2 SMNVEV (reference sequence). The CDR3 runs to 13 residues. V lost 6 bases and J lost 4, with 12 bases in between. CDR3 nucleotide sequence: TGTGCCAGCAGCCTGCTCAGGGGAGAGACCCAGTACTTC. Translated, it gives CASSLLRGETQYF.

The V call is TRBV29-1, the J call TRBJ2-7, with 8 bases lining up with TRBD2. With 7 bases clipped from V and 2 bases from J, the junction kept 4 bases outside the gene matches. This CDR3 is 12 amino acids long. CDR1 is SQVTM, CDR2 ANQGSEA, per germline. CDR3 amino acids: CSGGAGAYEQYF. In DNA form, the CDR3 reads TGCAGCGGGGGAGCGGGGGCCTACGAGCAGTACTTC.

This clonotype has ten or more counts. The chain combines TRBV29-1 with TRBJ2-5; TRBD1 is a possible D gene (6 bases). Between the trimmed V and J ends, which lost 6 bases and 7 bases, there was a span of 18 bases. The CDR3 consists of 13 residues. From germline, CDR1 is SQVTM and CDR2 ANQGSEA. For the CDR3, the DNA is TGCAGCGTCGGAATACCAGGGGACGGGACCCAGTACTTC. This codes for CSVGIPGDGTQYF.

This clonotype was seen at least ten times. The V call is TRBV30, the J call TRBJ1-4, with D tentatively TRBD1 (5 bases). Germline V CDR1 and CDR2: GTSNPN, SVGIG (reference sequence). The CDR3 covers 15 residues. The V gene lost 5 bases and the J gene lost 6 bases, with 19 bases spanning the gap. The CDR3 sequence: CAWGTGRTADEKLFF. CDR3 sequence (DNA): TGTGCCTGGGGGACTGGACGGACCGCCGATGAAAAACTGTTTTTT.

The rearrangement uses TRBV20-1 and TRBJ2-2, with a tentative D call TRBD1 (7 bases). Per germline, CDR1 DFQATT and CDR2 SNEGSKA (reference sequence). The CDR3 is 14 amino acids. V was trimmed by 1 base and J by 5 bases, leaving 11 bases between them. As DNA, the CDR3 is TGCAGTGCTAGAGTTGCAGGGGGGACCGGGGAGCTGTTTTTT. This sequence encodes CSARVAGGTGELFF.

Many counts were recorded for this clonotype. V gene TRBV7-9 combines with J gene TRBJ2-1; 11 positions agree with TRBD2. V gave up 1 base and J gave up 4 bases; unmatched junction bases: 6. From germline, CDR1 is SEHNR and CDR2 FQNEAQ (reference sequence). The CDR3 runs 17 residues. CDR3 DNA: TGTGCCAGCAGCTTAGTGTCGGGACTAGCGGTATACAATGAGCAGTTCTTC. As protein: CASSLVSGLAVYNEQFF.

Ten or more counts support this clonotype. J is TRBJ2-6 and V is TRBV15; D unresolved. Germline CDR1 LNHNV, CDR2 YYDKDF (reference sequence). Trimming removed 0 bases from V and 0 bases from J, with 12 bases in between. The CDR3 runs to 18 residues. CDR3 bases: TGTGCCACCAGCAGAGATCCCCTCGAGAACTCTGGGGCCAACGTCCTGACTTTC. Amino acids: CATSRDPLENSGANVLTF.

Many counts were recorded for this clonotype. The chain uses TRBV3-1 and TRBJ1-1, with 8 bases identical to TRBD1. V lost 3 bases, J lost 0 bases, and 15 bases stayed unmatched. Germline loops: CDR1 LGHDT, CDR2 YNNKEL (reference sequence). The CDR3 sequence is 19 residues long. The CDR3 sequence: CASSHLASETGVLNTEAFF. The DNA of the CDR3 is TGTGCCAGCAGCCACCTTGCATCAGAGACAGGGGTCCTGAACACTGAAGCTTTCTTT.

The chain employs TRBV16 and TRBJ1-2; D gene ambiguous. The germline V gene encodes CDR1 KGHSY and CDR2 FQNENV. Trimming left V 2 bases short and J 1 base short, with 11 bases between. This CDR3 has 15 residues. Here the CDR3 DNA reads TGTGCCAGCAGCCAAGTGTCGGTTTTTAACTATGGCTACACCTTC. It specifies CASSQVSVFNYGYTF.

In this sample, this clonotype turned up many times. The chain recombines TRBV20-1 with TRBJ1-1; 7 nucleotides agree with TRBD1. The V gene's germline CDR1 is DFQATT and CDR2 SNEGSKA (reference sequence). The V segment lost 1 base and the J segment 1 base; nucleotides outside the gene matches: 0. CDR3 length: 13 residues. CDR3: CSARGTGNTEAFF. CDR3 bases: TGCAGTGCTAGAGGGACAGGGAACACTGAAGCTTTCTTT.

This clonotype was observed a handful of times. This sequence joins TRBV6-6 and TRBJ1-2; D might be TRBD1 (5 bases). The V and J ends lost 0 bases and 4 bases respectively, with 9 bases between them. This CDR3 spans 14 amino acids. Germline V gives CDR1 MNHNY, CDR2 SVGAGI (reference sequence). The DNA of the CDR3 is TGTGCCAGCAGTTACTCAGCAGGGATCTATGGCTACACCTTC. Protein product: CASSYSAGIYGYTF.

This clonotype was found many times. The chain carries TRBV30 and TRBJ2-6; TRBD1 aligns across 11 bases. Unmatched junction bases numbered 12, after V lost 2 bases and J lost 0 bases. This CDR3 has 20 amino acids. Per the germline V gene, CDR1 is GTSNPN and CDR2 is SVGIG (reference sequence). The CDR3 reads CAWSTRTGGAVNSGANVLTF. CDR3 sequence (DNA): TGTGCCTGGAGTACACGGACAGGGGGCGCGGTGAACTCTGGGGCCAACGTCCTGACTTTC.

Details on this clonotype: This may stem from a read error, because a much larger clone lies one nucleotide away. The V and J genes are TRBV18 and TRBJ1-5, with D unclear. The CDR3 extends over 13 amino acids. V gave up 3 bases and J gave up 0 bases, with 3 bases separating them. Germline V gives CDR1 KGHSH, CDR2 LQKENI. In DNA form, the CDR3 reads TGTGCCAGCTCACCGGCTAGCAATCAGCCCCAGCATTTT. Encoded protein: CASSPASNQPQHF. Full variable domain (missing parts from reference TRBV18 and TRBJ1-5): NAGVMQNPRHLVRRRGQEARLRCSPMKGHSHVYWYRQLPEEGLKFMVYLQKENIIDESGMPKERFSAEFPKEGPSILRIQQVVRGDSAAYFCASSPASNQPQHFGDGTRLSIL.

This chain links TRBV9 with TRBJ1-1; unclear D gene. Germline lookup yields CDR1 SGDLS and CDR2 YYNGEE. CDR3 length: 11 amino acids. The germline V and J ends were trimmed by 9 bases and 6 bases, with 12 bases remaining between them. CDR3 sequence (DNA): TGTGCCACCTCCTTAGTCGCTGAAGCTTTCTTT. Translation gives CATSLVAEAFF.

This clonotype was found many times. The gene calls are TRBV7-9 and TRBJ1-5; D remains unclear. Germline lookup yields CDR1 SEHNR and CDR2 FQNEAQ (reference sequence). Trimming pared 2 bases from V and 0 bases from J, leaving 5 bases between. The CDR3 spans 14 residues. As DNA, the CDR3 is TGTGCCAGCAGCTTACTGGGTAGCAATCAGCCCCAGCATTTT. Translating gives CASSLLGSNQPQHF.

The genes are TRBV10-2 and TRBJ2-3; 10 nucleotides match TRBD2. The CDR3 runs 14 residues. Germline CDR1 is WSHSY and CDR2 is SAAADI. J was trimmed by 6 bases and V by 6 bases; bases with no gene match: 6. The CDR3 here is CASRLAGDSDTQYF. DNA for the CDR3: TGCGCCAGCAGGCTAGCGGGAGATTCGGATACGCAGTATTTT.

With respect to this clonotype: A much larger clone is a single base away; this may be a read error. V and J are TRBV25-1 and TRBJ1-5; D possibly corresponds to TRBD1 (5 bases). The CDR3 has 13 amino acids. CDR1 is MGHDK and CDR2 is SYGVNS in the germline V gene. The CDR3 DNA sequence: TGTACCAGCAGTGAAACTGGGGGTCAGCCCCAGCATTTT. Translated: CTSSETGGQPQHF. The variable domain in full, completed from reference TRBV25-1 and TRBJ1-5, reads EADIYQTPRYLVIGTGKKITLECSQTMGHDKMYWYQQDPGMELHLIHYSYGVNSTEKGDLSSESTVSRIRTEHFPLTLESARPSHTSQYLCTSSETGGQPQHFGDGTRLSIL.

This clonotype has ten or more counts. This chain joins TRBV20-1 and TRBJ2-1; D unresolved. V was trimmed by 2 bases and J by 0 bases, leaving 11 bases between them. Germline V gene data show CDR1 as DFQATT and CDR2 as SNEGSKA (reference sequence). The CDR3 runs to 15 residues. The CDR3 here is CSARMERSSYNEQFF. CDR3 DNA sequence: TGCAGTGCTAGAATGGAGAGAAGCTCCTACAATGAGCAGTTCTTC.